Listed here is a single T cell receptor beta chain. What it recognizes is unknown. This specimen comes from a study of OX40 agonist ivuxolimab in advanced cancers. The overall study: Subjects had a mean age of around 60 years, with a range of roughly 23 to 80; roughly 80% were male. Anti-PD-1, anti-PD-L1 or anti-CTLA-4 therapy given earlier was allowed, and over 35% had some.

Only in-frame clones appear in the TCRdb table, and some are missing; sequencing was by immunoSEQ multiplex PCR. The sample has roughly 86,000 clones; 80% to 90% are singletons. Trimming cost V 5 bases and J 3 bases, with 10 bases left between them. This CDR3 comprises 14 residues. Germline V CDR1 and CDR2: SGHDN, FVKESK. Points from the study as a whole: Certain nonresponding patients likewise had low normalized T-cell clonal expansion. On average, CD8+ T cells showed a greater number of expanded clones than CD4+.

The sample consisted of CD4+ or CD8+ T cells sorted from blood, taken in a trial of the OX40 agonist ivuxolimab. V usage is TRBV14 and J usage is TRBJ2-2, with D perhaps given as TRBD1 or TRBD2 (5 bases each). This TCR was recovered from an adult with an advanced solid tumor such as melanoma, head and neck, liver or kidney cancer. This CDR3 is CASSEGRYTGELFF. The CDR3 nucleotides are TGTGCCAGCAGCGAGGGACGGTACACCGGGGAGCTGTTTTTT.